One sample yielded the 14 T cell receptor beta chains listed below, sequenced in a study of a mutant IDH1 vaccine in newly diagnosed glioma. For these TCRs, the target antigens are not known. Sequencing was performed with immunoSEQ multiplex PCR; in TCRdb, only in-frame clones are kept and a portion is missing. The sample consists of fewer than 100,000 clones, around 90% of them appearing once. Time point of the sample: week 5, during vaccination. Vaccine doses each comprised 300 ug of mutant IDH1 20-mer peptide, with topical imiquimod. Sequencing used PBMCs, obtained from a glioma patient whose treatment included an IDH1 peptide vaccine. The receptors derive from a woman aged 50 to 60 with glioma.

The rearrangement joins TRBV4-1 to TRBJ1-6; D is undetermined. Germline CDR1 reads MGHRA; CDR2 reads YSYEKL. This CDR3 has 14 residues. The ends were cut back, 2 bases at V and 10 bases at J, with 12 bases in the middle. CDR3 coding DNA: TGCGCCAGCAGCCAACTGGACGTGAGGTCACCCCTCCACTTT. This codes for CASSQLDVRSPLHF.

The CDR3 DNA reads TGTGCCAGCAGCCGAGAGGGACAGGGGGCGACTGAAGCTTTCTTT. Translation: CASSREGQGATEAFF. This chain uses TRBV7-2 with TRBJ1-1; 12 bases map to TRBD1. CDR1 SGHTA and CDR2 FQGNSA come from the germline V gene. The CDR3 consists of 15 residues. Trimming took 5 bases from V and 5 from J; bases not matched to a gene: 6.

The chain uses TRBV7-9 and TRBJ1-1; D is perhaps TRBD1 (6 bases). CDR1 SEHNR and CDR2 FQNEAQ come from the germline V gene (reference sequence). The CDR3 totals 13 residues. V was trimmed by 8 bases and J by 4 bases, leaving 14 bases between them. CDR3 sequence reads: CASRKQGGTEAFF. The CDR3 nucleotides are TGTGCCAGCCGCAAACAGGGAGGCACTGAAGCTTTCTTT.

This chain connects TRBV21-1 to TRBJ2-2; the table's D gene call, TRBD1, was not cross checked with the DNA. TRBV21-1 is termed a pseudogene. The CDR3 spans 15 residues. CDR3 loop: CASSKETGSTGELFF. The CDR3 bases are TGTGCCAGCAGCAAAGAAACAGGGTCCACCGGGGAGCTGTTTTTT.

This chain uses TRBV28 with TRBJ1-4; D uncertain. The CDR3 is 18 residues long. Trimming cost V 1 base and J 0 bases, with 15 bases left between them. Germline V CDR1 and CDR2: MDHEN, SYDVKM. CDR3 DNA sequence: TGTGCCAGCAGTTTATTCAACCCTTACGGGACAACTAATGAAAAACTGTTTTTT. Its translation: CASSLFNPYGTTNEKLFF.

This clone was seen a handful of times. The gene calls are TRBV18 and TRBJ1-4; 8 bases fit TRBD1. This CDR3 is 17 amino acids long. J was trimmed by 0 bases and V by 0 bases; bases with no gene match: 3. Germline V lookup: CDR1 KGHSH, CDR2 LQKENI. CDR3: CASSPPGTGSTNEKLFF. In DNA form, the CDR3 reads TGTGCCAGCTCACCACCAGGGACAGGTTCAACTAATGAAAAACTGTTTTTT.

The gene calls are TRBV11-3 and TRBJ2-3, with 8 bases identical to TRBD1. Germline assignment: CDR1 SGHNT and CDR2 YENEEA. This CDR3 is 14 amino acids long. V dropped 5 bases and J dropped 2; count of bases not matched to a gene: 3. The CDR3 coding sequence is TGTGCCAGCAGCCGACAGGGGTCCACAGATACGCAGTATTTT. This encodes CASSRQGSTDTQYF. Full variable domain (rest looked up from reference TRBV11-3 and TRBJ2-3): EAGVVQSPRYKIIEKKQPVAFWCNPISGHNTLYWYLQNLGQGPELLIRYENEEAVDDSQLPKDRFSAERLKGVDSTLKIQPAELGDSAVYLCASSRQGSTDTQYFGPGTRLTVL.

This clone was observed a few times. J is TRBJ1-1 and V is TRBV30; 7 nucleotides align to TRBD1. V lost 5 bases and J lost 7; bases outside the gene matches: 10. CDR3 length: 13 amino acids. Germline CDR1 reads GTSNPN; CDR2 reads SVGIG (reference sequence). The DNA for the CDR3 is TGTGCCTGGGGGAAGGGGGCTCAGGATGAAGCTTTCTTT. Translating gives CAWGKGAQDEAFF.

The chain employs TRBV10-3 and TRBJ2-1; possibly TRBD1 for D (5 bases). In germline, CDR1 is ENHRY, CDR2 SYGVKD. The V end lost 4 bases, the J end lost 0 bases, and 13 bases lay between the germline ends. CDR3 length: 16 residues. The CDR3 region has the DNA TGTGCCATCAGTGGTACAGGCGCCGGCTCCTACAATGAGCAGTTCTTC. As protein: CAISGTGAGSYNEQFF.

This CDR3 is CASCRQSYNEQFF. CDR3 DNA sequence: TGCGCCAGCTGCCGACAGTCCTACAATGAGCAGTTCTTC. The rearrangement joins TRBV10-1 to TRBJ2-1; maybe TRBD1 (5 bases). The CDR3 length is 13 residues. The germline V gene encodes CDR1 WNHNN and CDR2 SYGVQD (reference sequence). V was pared by 8 bases and J by 1 base, with 9 bases between.

This rearrangement joins TRBV7-9 to TRBJ2-5; D remains unclear. Trimming took off 1 base at V and 11 bases at J, with 11 bases between the two ends. The CDR3 totals 12 residues. The germline V gene encodes CDR1 SEHNR and CDR2 FQNEAQ (reference sequence). Written as DNA, the CDR3 is TGTGCCAGCAGCTTAGACACCTACGGGCAGTACTTC. It translates to CASSLDTYGQYF.

This clone was observed a few times. The chain has TRBV10-3 and TRBJ1-1; a weak D match, TRBD1 (5 bases). Germline CDR1 ENHRY, CDR2 SYGVKD. This CDR3 has 14 residues. V was clipped by 6 bases and J by 3 bases, with 14 bases between them. The CDR3 sequence: CAISDGQSYTEAFF. The CDR3 DNA sequence: TGTGCCATCAGCGACGGACAATCCTACACTGAAGCTTTCTTT.

This sequence joins TRBV5-1 and TRBJ2-3, with D perhaps matching TRBD2 (5 bases). Germline lookup yields CDR1 SGHRS and CDR2 YFSETQ. Trimming shortened V by 4 bases and J by 1 base, and 7 bases separated the two germline ends. This CDR3 is built from 13 residues. Here the CDR3 DNA reads TGCGCCAGCAGCAACGGGGGCACAGATACGCAGTATTTT. Amino acid sequence: CASSNGGTDTQYF.

The CDR3 nucleotides are TGCGCCAGCAGTTATAGCGGAATTCAAGAGACCCAGTACTTC. This encodes CASSYSGIQETQYF. V is TRBV10-2 and J is TRBJ2-5; TRBD2 is a possible D gene (6 bases). The CDR3 is made up of 14 amino acids. Deletions cut 5 bases from V and 2 bases from J, with 12 bases between. Looked up from germline, CDR1 is WSHSY and CDR2 is SAAADI.